In its sample, the clone carrying this T cell receptor beta chain was seen once. Its matching antigen is unknown. The PCR employed 60 Vbeta primers together with 13 Jbeta primers. Authors' methods: Around 10 million shared chains were among tens of millions of unique TCR beta chains counted in a later analysis. This table comes from immunoSEQ multiplex PCR, and its TCRdb copy is limited to in-frame clones, with some not included. V, J and clone size are those of that table, while D and trimming were read from the DNA. The table has some 97,000 clones, approximately 72% seen once. These data originate in a study of cytomegalovirus exposure and HLA in healthy donors. Regarding the study as a whole: The authors assumed roughly uniform sequencing depth across donors for presence/absence analyses. Later analysis showed most CMV-associated TCR beta chains appearing HLA-restricted. Fewer N-insertions (relative to the approximately 670-donor mean) were reportedly seen in an Asian-associated ancestry cluster in a later analysis.

Germline assignment: CDR1 LGHNA and CDR2 YNFKEQ. This CDR3 is 16 amino acids long. J lost 4 bases, V lost 3 bases, and 5 bases had no gene match. This sequence was found in a male donor in good health and CMV-seropositive. Sequencing input: PBMCs. This chain links TRBV4-2 with TRBJ2-3; TRBD2 matches at 12 bases. The CDR3 spells CASSQPLAGGSDTQYF. In DNA form, the CDR3 reads TGTGCCAGCAGCCAGCCACTAGCGGGGGGCTCAGATACGCAGTATTTT.